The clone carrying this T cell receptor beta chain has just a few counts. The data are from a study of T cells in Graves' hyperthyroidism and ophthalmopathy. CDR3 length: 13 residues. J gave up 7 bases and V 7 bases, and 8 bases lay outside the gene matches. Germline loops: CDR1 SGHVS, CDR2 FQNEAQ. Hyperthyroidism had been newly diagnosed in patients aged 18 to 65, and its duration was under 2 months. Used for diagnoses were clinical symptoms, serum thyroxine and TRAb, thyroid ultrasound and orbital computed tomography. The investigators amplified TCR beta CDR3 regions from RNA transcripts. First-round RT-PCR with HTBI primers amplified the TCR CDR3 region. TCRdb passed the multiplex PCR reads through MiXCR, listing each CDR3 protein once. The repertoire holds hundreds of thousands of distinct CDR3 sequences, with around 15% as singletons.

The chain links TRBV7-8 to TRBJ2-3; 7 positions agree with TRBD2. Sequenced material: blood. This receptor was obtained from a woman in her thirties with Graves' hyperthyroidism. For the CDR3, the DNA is TGTGCCAGCAAACTTAGGGAGGGATATACGCAGTATTTT. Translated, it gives CASKLREGYTQYF. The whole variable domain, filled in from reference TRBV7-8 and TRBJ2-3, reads GAGVSQSPRYKVAKRGQDVALRCDPISGHVSLFWYQQALGQGPEFLTYFQNEAQLDKSGLPSDRFFAERPEGSVSTLKIQRTQQEDSAVYLCASKLREGYTQYFGPGTRLTVL.